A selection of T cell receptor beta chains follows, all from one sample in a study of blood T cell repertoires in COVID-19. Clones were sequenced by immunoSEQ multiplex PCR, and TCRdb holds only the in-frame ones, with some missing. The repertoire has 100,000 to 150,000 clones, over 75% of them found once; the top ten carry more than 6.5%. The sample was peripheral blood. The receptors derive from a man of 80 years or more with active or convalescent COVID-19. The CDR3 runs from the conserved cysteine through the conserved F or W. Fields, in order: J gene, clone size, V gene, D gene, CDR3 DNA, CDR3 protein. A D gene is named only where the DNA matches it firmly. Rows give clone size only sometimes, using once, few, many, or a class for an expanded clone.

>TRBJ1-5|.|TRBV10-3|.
TGTGCCATCAGGATGGGGGGTGGCAATCAGCCCCAGCATTTT
CAIRMGGGNQPQHF
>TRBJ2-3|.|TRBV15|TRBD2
TGTGCCACCAGCAGAGATAAGGCTAGCGGGGCCCTAAGCACAGATACGCAGTATTTT
CATSRDKASGALSTDTQYF
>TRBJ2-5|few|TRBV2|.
TGTGCCAGTCACAGGGATGAGACCCAGTACTTC
CASHRDETQYF
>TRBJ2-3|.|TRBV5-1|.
TGCGCCAGCAGCTTGGGGCTTCCTAGCACAGATACGCAGTATTTT
CASSLGLPSTDTQYF
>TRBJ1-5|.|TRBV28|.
TGTGCCAGCAAACGACAGGCCAATCAGCCCCAGCATTTT
CASKRQANQPQHF
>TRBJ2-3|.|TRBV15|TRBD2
TGTGCCACCCGGGCCGGACTAGTCATGTCAGATACGCAGTATTTT
CATRAGLVMSDTQYF
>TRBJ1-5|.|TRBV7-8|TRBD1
TGTGCCAGCAGCCCGGACAGGGCAGGCAATCAGCCCCAGCATTTT
CASSPDRAGNQPQHF
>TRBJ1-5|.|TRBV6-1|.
TGTGCCAGCAGTGAATGGGCAGGGGACAATCAGCCCCAGCATTTT
CASSEWAGDNQPQHF
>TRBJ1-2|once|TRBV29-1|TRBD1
TGCAGCGTTGAAGTTCCACAGGGGGCGCGTGCTGGCTACACCTTC
CSVEVPQGARAGYTF
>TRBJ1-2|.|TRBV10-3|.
TGTGCCATCAGTCCTAAGTCCAGGGCGGACTATGGCTACACCTTC
CAISPKSRADYGYTF
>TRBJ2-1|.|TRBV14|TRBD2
TGTGCCAGCAGCCAAGCGGGACTAGCTGGGAATGAGCAGTTCTTC
CASSQAGLAGNEQFF
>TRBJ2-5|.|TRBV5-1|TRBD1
TGCGCCAGCAGCTACTCGGGACAGGGAGTGGAGACCCAGTACTTC
CASSYSGQGVETQYF
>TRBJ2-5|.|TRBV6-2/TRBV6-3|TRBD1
TGTGCCAGCAGTAAGGGACAGTTACAAGAGACCCAGTACTTC
CASSKGQLQETQYF
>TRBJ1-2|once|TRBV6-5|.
TGTGCCAGCAGTATCACAGGAACTTATGGCTACACCTTC
CASSITGTYGYTF
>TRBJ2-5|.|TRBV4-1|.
TGCGCCAGCAGCCAAGATCACGGTCAAGAGACCCAGTACTTC
CASSQDHGQETQYF
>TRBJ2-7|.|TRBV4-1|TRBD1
TGCGCCAGCAGCCAAGATTGGACAGGGGGCTACGAGCAGTACTTC
CASSQDWTGGYEQYF
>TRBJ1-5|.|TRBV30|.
TGTGCCTGGAGGGCTGGGGAAACAGGGAATCAGCCCCAGCATTTT
CAWRAGETGNQPQHF
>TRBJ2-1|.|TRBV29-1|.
TGCAGCGTTGATGGGGCAGGGCTGAACAATGAGCAGTTCTTC
CSVDGAGLNNEQFF
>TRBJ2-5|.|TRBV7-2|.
TGTGCCAGCAGCCCTAAGGGGGGGGAGACCCAGTACTTC
CASSPKGGETQYF
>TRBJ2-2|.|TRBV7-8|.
TGTGCCAGCAGCTTACGGGGGACCGGGGAGCTGTTTTTT
CASSLRGTGELFF
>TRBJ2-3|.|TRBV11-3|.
TGTGCCAGCAGCTTACAGGACACAGATACGCAGTATTTT
CASSLQDTDTQYF
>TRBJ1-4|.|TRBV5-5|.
TGTGCCAGCAGCTTTTATCCGGGTGGTTCAACTAATGAAAAACTGTTTTTT
CASSFYPGGSTNEKLFF
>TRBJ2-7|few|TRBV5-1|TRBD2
TGCGCCAGCAGCTTGGACACTAGCGGGTTCTACGAGCAGTACTTC
CASSLDTSGFYEQYF
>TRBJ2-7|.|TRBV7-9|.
TGTGCCAGCAGCTTCACAGGGATCCCGCACTTC
CASSFTGIPHF
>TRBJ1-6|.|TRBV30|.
TGTGCCTGGAGCGGGGGGGGGAACTCACCCCTCCACTTT
CAWSGGGNSPLHF
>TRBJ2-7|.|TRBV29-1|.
TGCAGCGTTGGGACAGAAAATACGCAGCAGTACTTC
CSVGTENTQQYF
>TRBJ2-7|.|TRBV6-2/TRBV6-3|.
TGTGCCAGCAGTTACGGGACAAACTCCTACGAGCAGTACTTC
CASSYGTNSYEQYF
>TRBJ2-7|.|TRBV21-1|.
TGTGCCAGCAGCAAAAAGAAAGGAGGGGCGGGTAGCGGGGAGAGCTCCTACGAGCAGTACTTC
CASSKKKGGAGSGESSYEQYF
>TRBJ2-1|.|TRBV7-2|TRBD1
TGTGCCAGCAGCTTGACCGGGACAGGTGCCTCTAAGCAGTTCTTC
CASSLTGTGASKQFF
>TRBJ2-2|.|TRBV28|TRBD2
TGTGCCAGCAGCAAGCGGGGGGTCCCTTTATTAGGGGAGCTGTTTTTT
CASSKRGVPLLGELFF
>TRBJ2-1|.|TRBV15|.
TGTGCCACCAGCAGAGATCTTCGACAGAACAATGAGCAGTTCTTC
CATSRDLRQNNEQFF
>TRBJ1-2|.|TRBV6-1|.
TGTGCCAGCAGTGAAAGCCCTTACGGGGGGGACTATGGCTACACCTTC
CASSESPYGGDYGYTF
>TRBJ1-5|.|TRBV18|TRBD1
TGTGCCAGCTCGGGACAGGGGGCGGGCAATCAGCCCCAGCATTTT
CASSGQGAGNQPQHF
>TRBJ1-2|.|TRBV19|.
TGTGCCAGTAGTATGACGTGGCAGGCGCGCTATGGCTACACCTTC
CASSMTWQARYGYTF
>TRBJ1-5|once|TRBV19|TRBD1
TGTGCCAGTAGTAGACAGGGACGGGATCAGCCCCAGCATTTT
CASSRQGRDQPQHF
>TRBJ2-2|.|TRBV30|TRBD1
TGTGCCTGGAAAAGACAGGGCTTCTCGAACACCGGGGAGCTGTTTTTT
CAWKRQGFSNTGELFF
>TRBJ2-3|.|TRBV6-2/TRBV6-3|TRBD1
TGTGCCAGCAGTAGATCTAAAGGACAGGGCACAGATACGCAGTATTTT
CASSRSKGQGTDTQYF
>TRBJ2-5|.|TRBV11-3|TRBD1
TGTGCCAGCAGCTCAGGGGGCGCGGAGACCCAGTACTTC
CASSSGGAETQYF
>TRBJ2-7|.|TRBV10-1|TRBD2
TGCGCCAGCAGCTACCCGGGACTAGCGGGAGGGGGCGAGCAGTACTTC
CASSYPGLAGGGEQYF
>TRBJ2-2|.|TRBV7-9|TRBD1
TGTGCCAGCAGCTTAGGAATTGGACAGGGGAACACCGGGGAGCTGTTTTTT
CASSLGIGQGNTGELFF
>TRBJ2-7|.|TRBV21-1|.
TGTGCCAGCGGGGGCCAGGAAAGCTCCTACGAGCAGTACTTC
CASGGQESSYEQYF
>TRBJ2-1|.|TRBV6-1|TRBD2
TGTGCCAGCAGTGAATCTAGCGGGGGGGGCTTTGAGCAGTTCTTC
CASSESSGGGFEQFF
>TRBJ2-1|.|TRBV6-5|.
TGTGCCAGCAACTTAGCGGTACTAGCCTACAATGAGCAGTTCTTC
CASNLAVLAYNEQFF
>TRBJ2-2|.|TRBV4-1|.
TGCGCCAGCAGCAAACGAGGGGCAGGGGGGACCGGGGAGCTGTTTTTT
CASSKRGAGGTGELFF
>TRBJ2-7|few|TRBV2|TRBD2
TGTGCCAGCAGAGCTAGCGGGTACTCCTACGAGCAGTACTTC
CASRASGYSYEQYF
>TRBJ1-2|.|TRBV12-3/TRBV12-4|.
TGTGCGACTTCCCAGGGGACAAACTATGGCTACACCTTC
CATSQGTNYGYTF
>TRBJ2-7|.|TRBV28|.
TGTGCCAGCAGTTTAAATTCGAGGGCAAACTCCTACGAGCAGTACTTC
CASSLNSRANSYEQYF
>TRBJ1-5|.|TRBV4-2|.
TGTGCCAGCAGCCAAGATCTAACCTCCCGGACAGTAAATCAGCCCCAGCATTTT
CASSQDLTSRTVNQPQHF
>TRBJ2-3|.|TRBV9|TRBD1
TGTGCCAGCAGCGTAGTCGGACAGGTTGTAGATACGCAGTATTTT
CASSVVGQVVDTQYF
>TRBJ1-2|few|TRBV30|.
TGTGCCTGGAGTGTAGAGAGGTCGGGTGGCTACACCTTC
CAWSVERSGGYTF
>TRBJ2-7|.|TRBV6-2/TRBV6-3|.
TGTGCCAGCAGTTACTCGATTTTGGGGGGTGGAAAACTCTACGAGCAGTACTTC
CASSYSILGGGKLYEQYF
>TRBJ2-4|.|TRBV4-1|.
TGCGCCAGCAGCCAAGGAGGTGCCAGGGCCCAACTCTACAAAAACATTCAGTACTTC
CASSQGGARAQLYKNIQYF
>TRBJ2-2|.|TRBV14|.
TGTGCCAGCAGCTTCAGACATGATTTTAGGACCGGGGAGCTGTTTTTT
CASSFRHDFRTGELFF
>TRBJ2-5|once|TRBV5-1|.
TGCGCCAGCAGCTTCGTACAGGGTGGACAAGAGACCCAGTACTTC
CASSFVQGGQETQYF
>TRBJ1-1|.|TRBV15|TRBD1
TGTGCCACCAGCAGAGTCTCAGGGGGACCGAACACTGAAGCTTTCTTT
CATSRVSGGPNTEAFF
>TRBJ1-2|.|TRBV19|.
TGTGCCAGTAGTATAGCTGACAGCTATGGCTACACCTTC
CASSIADSYGYTF
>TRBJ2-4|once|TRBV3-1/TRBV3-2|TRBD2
TGTGCCAGCAGCCTTGGGACTAGCAAAAACATTCAGTACTTC
CASSLGTSKNIQYF
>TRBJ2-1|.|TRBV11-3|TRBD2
TGTGCCAGCAGCCCGAGCCCGGGGGCAGGTAGCGGGGTAAACAATGAGCAGTTCTTC
CASSPSPGAGSGVNNEQFF
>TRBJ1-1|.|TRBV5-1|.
TGCGCCAGCAGCTTAAATCTCCGGGCGGGGAACACTGAAGCTTTCTTT
CASSLNLRAGNTEAFF